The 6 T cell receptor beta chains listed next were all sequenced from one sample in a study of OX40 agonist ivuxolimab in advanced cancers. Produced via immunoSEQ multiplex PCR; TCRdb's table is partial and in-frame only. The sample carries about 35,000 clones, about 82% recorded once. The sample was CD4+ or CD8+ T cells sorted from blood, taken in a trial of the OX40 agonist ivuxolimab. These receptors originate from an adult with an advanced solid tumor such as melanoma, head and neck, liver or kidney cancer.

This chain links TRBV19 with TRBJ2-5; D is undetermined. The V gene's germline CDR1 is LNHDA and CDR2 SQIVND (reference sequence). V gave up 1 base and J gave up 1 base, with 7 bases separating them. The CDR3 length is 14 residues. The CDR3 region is CASSIVGFQETQYF. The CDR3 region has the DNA TGTGCCAGTAGTATAGTGGGATTCCAAGAGACCCAGTACTTC. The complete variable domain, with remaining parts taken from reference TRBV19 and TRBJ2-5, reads DGGITQSPKYLFRKEGQNVTLSCEQNLNHDAMYWYRQDPGQGLRLIYYSQIVNDFQKGDIAEGYSVSREKKESFPLTVTSAQKNPTAFYLCASSIVGFQETQYFGPGTRLLVL.

CDR3 in amino acids: CASSPDGGRATNEKLFF. The CDR3 region has the DNA TGTGCCAGCAGCCCGGACGGAGGTCGAGCAACTAATGAAAAACTGTTTTTT. The chain has TRBV7-9 and TRBJ1-4; D gene uncertain. The ends were cut back, 5 bases at V and 0 bases at J, with 16 bases in the middle. From germline, CDR1 is SEHNR and CDR2 FQNEAQ (reference sequence). The CDR3 sequence is 17 residues long.

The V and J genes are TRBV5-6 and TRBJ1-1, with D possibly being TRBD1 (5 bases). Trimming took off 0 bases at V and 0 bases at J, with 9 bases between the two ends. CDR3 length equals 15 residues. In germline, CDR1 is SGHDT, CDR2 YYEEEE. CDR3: CASSLDDRMNTEAFF. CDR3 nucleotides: TGTGCCAGCAGCTTGGACGACAGAATGAACACTGAAGCTTTCTTT. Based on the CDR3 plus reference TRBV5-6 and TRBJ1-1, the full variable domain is DAGVTQSPTHLIKTRGQQVTLRCSPKSGHDTVSWYQQALGQGPQFIFQYYEEEERQRGNFPDRFSGHQFPNYSSELNVNALLLGDSALYLCASSLDDRMNTEAFFGQGTRLTVV.

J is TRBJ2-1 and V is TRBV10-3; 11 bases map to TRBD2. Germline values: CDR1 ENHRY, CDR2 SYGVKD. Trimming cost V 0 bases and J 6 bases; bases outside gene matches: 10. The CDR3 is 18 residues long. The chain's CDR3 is CAISESDITSGSINEQFF. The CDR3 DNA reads TGTGCCATCAGTGAGTCTGATATTACTAGCGGGAGCATCAATGAGCAGTTCTTC.

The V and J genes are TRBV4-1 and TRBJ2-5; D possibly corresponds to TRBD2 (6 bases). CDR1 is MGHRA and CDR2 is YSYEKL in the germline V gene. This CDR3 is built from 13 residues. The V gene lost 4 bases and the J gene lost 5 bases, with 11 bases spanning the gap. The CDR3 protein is CASSRGGLETQYF. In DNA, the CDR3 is TGCGCCAGCAGCCGAGGAGGGCTGGAGACCCAGTACTTC.

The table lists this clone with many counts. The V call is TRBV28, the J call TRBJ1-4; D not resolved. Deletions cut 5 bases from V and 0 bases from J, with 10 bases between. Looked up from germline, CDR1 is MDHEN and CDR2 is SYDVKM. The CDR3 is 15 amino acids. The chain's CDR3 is CASSPRPATNEKLFF. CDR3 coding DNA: TGTGCCAGCAGTCCCCGGCCAGCAACTAATGAAAAACTGTTTTTT. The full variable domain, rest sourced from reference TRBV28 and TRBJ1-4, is DVKVTQSSRYLVKRTGEKVFLECVQDMDHENMFWYRQDPGLGLRLIYFSYDVKMKEKGDIPEGYSVSREKKERFSLILESASTNQTSMYLCASSPRPATNEKLFFGSGTQLSVL.